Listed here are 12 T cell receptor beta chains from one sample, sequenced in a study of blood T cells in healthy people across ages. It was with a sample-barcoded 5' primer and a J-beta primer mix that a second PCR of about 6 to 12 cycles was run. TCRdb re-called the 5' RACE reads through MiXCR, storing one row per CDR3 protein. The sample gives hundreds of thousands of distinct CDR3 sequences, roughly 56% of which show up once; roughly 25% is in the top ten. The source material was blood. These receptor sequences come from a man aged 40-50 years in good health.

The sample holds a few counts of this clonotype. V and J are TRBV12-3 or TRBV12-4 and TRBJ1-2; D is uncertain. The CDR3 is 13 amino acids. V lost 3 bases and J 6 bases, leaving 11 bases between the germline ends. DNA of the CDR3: TGTGCCAGCAGTTTTACTTGGGGAGATGGCTACACCTTC. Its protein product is CASSFTWGDGYTF.

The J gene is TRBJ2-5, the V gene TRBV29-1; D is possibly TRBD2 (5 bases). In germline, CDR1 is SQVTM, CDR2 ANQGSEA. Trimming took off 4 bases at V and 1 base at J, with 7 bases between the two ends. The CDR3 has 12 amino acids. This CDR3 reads CSVVRGQETQYF. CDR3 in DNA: TGCAGCGTTGTTCGGGGCCAAGAGACCCAGTACTTC.

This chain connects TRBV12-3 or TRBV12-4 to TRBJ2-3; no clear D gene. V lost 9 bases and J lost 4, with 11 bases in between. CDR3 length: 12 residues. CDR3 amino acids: CARSYGPDTQYF. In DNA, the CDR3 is TGTGCCAGGAGCTATGGACCAGATACGCAGTATTTT.

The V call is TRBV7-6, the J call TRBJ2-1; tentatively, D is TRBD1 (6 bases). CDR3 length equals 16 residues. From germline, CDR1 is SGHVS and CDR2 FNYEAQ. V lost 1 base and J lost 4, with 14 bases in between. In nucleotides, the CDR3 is TGTGCCAGCAGCTTAGGAGGGGGAAAAAGGTACAATGAGCAGTTCTTC. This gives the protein CASSLGGGKRYNEQFF.

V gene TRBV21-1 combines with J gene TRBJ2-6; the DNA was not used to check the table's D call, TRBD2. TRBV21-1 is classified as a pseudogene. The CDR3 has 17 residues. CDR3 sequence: CASSKVSSGSGANVLTF. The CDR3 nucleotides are TGTGCCAGCAGCAAAGTCAGTAGCGGATCCGGGGCCAACGTCCTGACTTTC.

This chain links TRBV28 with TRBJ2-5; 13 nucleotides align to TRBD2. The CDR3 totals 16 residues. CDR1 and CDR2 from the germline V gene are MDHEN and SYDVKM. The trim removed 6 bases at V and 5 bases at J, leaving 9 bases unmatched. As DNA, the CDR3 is TGTGCCAGCAGAAAACTGGGACTAGCGGGGCAGGAGACCCAGTACTTC. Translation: CASRKLGLAGQETQYF.

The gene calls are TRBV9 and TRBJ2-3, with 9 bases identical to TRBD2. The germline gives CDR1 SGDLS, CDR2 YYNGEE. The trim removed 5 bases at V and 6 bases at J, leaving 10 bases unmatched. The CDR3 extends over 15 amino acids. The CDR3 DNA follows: TGTGCCAGCAGATCACCGGGACTAGCTGAGGATACGCAGTATTTT. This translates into CASRSPGLAEDTQYF.

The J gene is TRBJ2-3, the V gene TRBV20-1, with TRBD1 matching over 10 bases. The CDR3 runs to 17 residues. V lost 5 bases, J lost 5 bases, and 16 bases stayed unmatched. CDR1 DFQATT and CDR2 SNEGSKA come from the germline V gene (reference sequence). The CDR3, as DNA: TGCAGTGCTCTCCCCCGCCCGGGACAGGGGAGGGTAGATACGCAGTATTTT. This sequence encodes CSALPRPGQGRVDTQYF.

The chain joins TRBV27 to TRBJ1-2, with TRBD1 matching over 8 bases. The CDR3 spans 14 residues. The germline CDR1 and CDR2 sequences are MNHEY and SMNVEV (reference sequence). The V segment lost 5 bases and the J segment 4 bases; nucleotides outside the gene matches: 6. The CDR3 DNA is TGTGCCAGCAGTCCCGGACAGGGATTCTATGGCTACACCTTC. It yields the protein CASSPGQGFYGYTF.

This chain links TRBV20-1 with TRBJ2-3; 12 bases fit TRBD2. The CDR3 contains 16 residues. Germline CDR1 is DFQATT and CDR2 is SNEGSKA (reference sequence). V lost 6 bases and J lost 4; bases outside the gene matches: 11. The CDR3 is CSAKEDLAGGADTQYF. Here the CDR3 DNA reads TGCAGTGCGAAGGAGGATCTAGCGGGAGGGGCAGATACGCAGTATTTT.

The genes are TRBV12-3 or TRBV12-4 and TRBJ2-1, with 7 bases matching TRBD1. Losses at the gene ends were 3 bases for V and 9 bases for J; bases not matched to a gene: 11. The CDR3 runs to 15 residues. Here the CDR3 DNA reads TGTGCCAGCAGTTTTTTACAGGGGAGATTGAGTGAGCAGTTCTTC. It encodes CASSFLQGRLSEQFF.

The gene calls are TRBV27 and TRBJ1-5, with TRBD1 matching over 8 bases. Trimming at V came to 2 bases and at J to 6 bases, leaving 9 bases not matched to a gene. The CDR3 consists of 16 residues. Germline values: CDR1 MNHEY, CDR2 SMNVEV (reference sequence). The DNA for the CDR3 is TGTGCCAGCAGTTTAAAAAGCGGACAGGGTTCTCAGCCCCAGCATTTT. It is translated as CASSLKSGQGSQPQHF.